The 21 T cell receptor beta chains in this list originate from one sample, sequenced in a study of OX40 agonist ivuxolimab in advanced cancers. Libraries were prepared by immunoSEQ multiplex PCR; TCRdb keeps only in-frame clonotypes and omits some of them. The sample has about 50,000 clones; approximately 91% are singletons. This specimen consisted of CD4+ or CD8+ T cells sorted from blood, obtained in a trial of the OX40 agonist ivuxolimab. These receptor sequences come from an adult with an advanced solid tumor such as melanoma, head and neck, liver or kidney cancer.

This clone was seen once. This chain connects TRBV5-1 to TRBJ2-5; 8 bases align to TRBD2. Germline CDR1 SGHRS, CDR2 YFSETQ. The CDR3 consists of 13 residues. V lost 4 bases, J lost 5 bases, and 4 bases stayed unmatched. CDR3 loop: CASSRGGPETQYF. The DNA for the CDR3 is TGCGCCAGCAGCCGCGGGGGGCCGGAGACCCAGTACTTC.

This rearrangement joins TRBV5-1 to TRBJ2-1, with 10 positions matching TRBD2. CDR1 is SGHRS, CDR2 YFSETQ, per germline. Trimming took 2 bases from V and 7 from J; bases not matched to a gene: 9. The CDR3 is 16 residues long. CDR3 nucleotide sequence: TGCGCCAGCAGCTTCGGTCTTCTAGCGGGAGAAAATGAGCAGTTCTTC. This translates into CASSFGLLAGENEQFF.

The V and J genes are TRBV30 and TRBJ2-3; 13 bases agree with TRBD2. Looked up from germline, CDR1 is GTSNPN and CDR2 is SVGIG (reference sequence). J was trimmed by 5 bases and V by 3 bases; bases with no gene match: 5. The CDR3 totals 15 residues. CDR3 region: CAWSRTSGSRDTQYF. The CDR3 DNA sequence: TGTGCCTGGAGCCGGACTAGCGGGAGTAGAGATACGCAGTATTTT.

The CDR3 bases are TGTGCCAGCAGTTTACACGGGAGCAATCAGCCCCAGCATTTT. Its protein product is CASSLHGSNQPQHF. The genes are TRBV28 and TRBJ1-5, with D unresolved. V was shortened by 2 bases and J by 1 base, with 6 bases between the two germline ends. The V gene's germline CDR1 is MDHEN and CDR2 SYDVKM. This CDR3 spans 14 amino acids.

The CDR3: CATRGDRGNNSPLHF. Here the CDR3 DNA reads TGTGCCACTCGGGGGGACAGGGGGAATAATTCACCCCTCCACTTT. The chain uses TRBV2 and TRBJ1-6; 11 nucleotides line up with TRBD1. The germline V gene has CDR1 SNHLY and CDR2 FYNNEI. V shed 10 bases and J 5 bases; nucleotides not matched to a gene: 7. This CDR3 is 15 amino acids long. The complete variable domain, with remaining parts taken from reference TRBV2 and TRBJ1-6, reads EPEVTQTPSHQVTQMGQEVILRCVPISNHLYFYWYRQILGQKVEFLVSFYNNEISEKSEIFDDQFSVERPDGSNFTLKIRSTKLEDSAMYFCATRGDRGNNSPLHFGNGTRLTVT.

The chain combines TRBV5-4 with TRBJ2-3; the D gene is possibly TRBD1 (5 bases). Germline loops: CDR1 SGHNT, CDR2 YYREEE (reference sequence). The CDR3 is 14 amino acids. Trimming took 4 bases from V and 1 from J, leaving 10 bases between them. CDR3 sequence (DNA): TGTGCCAGCAGCCTTGACAGAGGCACAGATACGCAGTATTTT. It specifies CASSLDRGTDTQYF.

The chain employs TRBV19 and TRBJ2-6; D is possibly TRBD1 (5 bases). The CDR3 is 15 residues long. CDR1 and CDR2 (germline): LNHDA, SQIVND (reference sequence). V was clipped by 2 bases and J by 3 bases, with 8 bases between them. CDR3 bases: TGTGCCAGTAGTATACAGGGTGTTGGGGCCAACGTCCTGACTTTC. Translation: CASSIQGVGANVLTF.

This chain links TRBV7-9 with TRBJ1-2; 7 positions match TRBD1. CDR1 and CDR2 from the germline V gene are SEHNR and FQNEAQ (reference sequence). After removal of 4 bases from V and 4 bases from J, the junction contained 12 bases not matched to a gene. CDR3 length equals 16 residues. The CDR3 reads CASSSSPSGGSYGYTF. The CDR3 DNA sequence: TGTGCCAGCAGCTCGTCCCCCTCAGGGGGGTCCTATGGCTACACCTTC.

CDR3 in DNA: TGCGCCAGCAGCTCCGCCGGCGGGAGTAGGGAGACCCAGTACTTC. Encoded protein: CASSSAGGSRETQYF. The rearrangement joins TRBV5-1 to TRBJ2-5, with 7 bases identical to TRBD2. The CDR3 is made up of 15 amino acids. The V segment lost 3 bases and the J segment 5 bases; nucleotides outside the gene matches: 10. CDR1 is SGHRS, CDR2 YFSETQ, per germline.

This clone was seen more than once but under ten times. Different DNA sequences within this sample yield the same CDR3. J is TRBJ2-7 and V is TRBV29-1; D not certain. The germline V gene has CDR1 SQVTM and CDR2 ANQGSEA. V was pared by 6 bases and J by 0 bases, with 9 bases between. CDR3 length equals 12 residues. The CDR3 nucleotides read TGCAGCGTGACCGATAGCTCCTACGAGCAGTACTTC. Translation: CSVTDSSYEQYF.

J is TRBJ2-7 and V is TRBV5-8, with 13 bases matching TRBD2. This CDR3 is 15 amino acids long. V gave up 3 bases and J gave up 5 bases; unmatched junction bases: 5. Germline CDR1 and CDR2: SGHTS and YDEGEE. This chain's CDR3 is CASSYPLAGGDEQYF. The DNA for the CDR3 is TGTGCCAGCAGCTATCCACTAGCGGGAGGGGACGAGCAGTACTTC.

V is TRBV5-1 and J is TRBJ1-5; 8 positions agree with TRBD1. Germline V lookup: CDR1 SGHRS, CDR2 YFSETQ. CDR3 length: 15 residues. V was clipped by 3 bases and J by 1 base; unmatched bases: 3. The CDR3 nucleotides are TGCGCCAGCAGCTCCGGACAGGGCAGCAATCAGCCCCAGCATTTT. Protein sequence: CASSSGQGSNQPQHF.

The table lists this clone with a count of one. The V and J genes are TRBV7-9 and TRBJ2-5; 7 nucleotides agree with TRBD1. V was clipped by 6 bases and J by 1 base; unmatched bases: 5. The germline gives CDR1 SEHNR, CDR2 FQNEAQ (reference sequence). The CDR3 consists of 14 residues. The CDR3 sequence is CASSVTGPQETQYF. Here the CDR3 DNA reads TGTGCCAGCAGTGTGACAGGGCCCCAAGAGACCCAGTACTTC.

The chain uses TRBV10-3 and TRBJ2-3; TRBD2 aligns across 8 bases. CDR1 ENHRY and CDR2 SYGVKD come from the germline V gene. The length of the CDR3 is 17 residues. Trimming cost V 1 base and J 4 bases; bases outside gene matches: 10. CDR3 amino acids: CAISEWGAGGGADTQYF. The DNA for the CDR3 is TGTGCCATCAGTGAGTGGGGCGCGGGAGGAGGCGCAGATACGCAGTATTTT.

This chain uses TRBV2 with TRBJ2-2, with D perhaps TRBD1 or TRBD2 (5 bases each). The V and J ends lost 6 bases and 1 base respectively, with 15 bases between them. Germline CDR1 SNHLY, CDR2 FYNNEI. The CDR3 is 16 residues long. Here the CDR3 reads CASRIEGTQNTGELFF. Here the CDR3 DNA reads TGTGCCAGCAGGATTGAGGGGACCCAGAACACCGGGGAGCTGTTTTTT.

This clone has just one count. The chain is built from TRBV27 and TRBJ1-1; perhaps TRBD1 as D (6 bases). V lost 5 bases and J 5 bases, leaving 21 bases between the germline ends. This CDR3 has 16 amino acids. In germline, CDR1 is MNHEY, CDR2 SMNVEV (reference sequence). In DNA form, the CDR3 reads TGTGCCAGCAGTCCGATCCCAGGGGTCGGTGGGACTGAAGCTTTCTTT. Protein product: CASSPIPGVGGTEAFF.

The chain combines TRBV30 with TRBJ1-2; TRBD1 matches 7 bases. Germline lookup yields CDR1 GTSNPN and CDR2 SVGIG (reference sequence). The J segment lost 6 bases and the V segment lost 2 bases, leaving 3 bases of the junction unmatched. The CDR3 consists of 12 residues. The CDR3 here is CAWSKTGNGYTF. In nucleotides, the CDR3 is TGTGCCTGGAGTAAGACAGGGAATGGCTACACCTTC.

There are a few counts of this clone. V and J are TRBV10-3 and TRBJ1-1, with D perhaps TRBD1 (5 bases). The ends were cut back, 7 bases at V and 1 base at J, with 10 bases in the middle. Germline-derived CDR1 and CDR2 are ENHRY and SYGVKD. This CDR3 spans 13 amino acids. The chain's CDR3 is CAITGQGNTEAFF. CDR3 DNA sequence: TGTGCCATCACTGGTCAGGGGAACACTGAAGCTTTCTTT.

This clone occurred a few times. The CDR3 DNA is TGTGCCAGTAGTCGAACCGGGACGGGGAACACTGAAGCTTTCTTT. Its translation: CASSRTGTGNTEAFF. The rearrangement uses TRBV19 and TRBJ1-1; D perhaps matches TRBD1 (5 bases). Germline V CDR1 and CDR2: LNHDA, SQIVND (reference sequence). This CDR3 has 15 amino acids. Trimming took 5 bases from V and 1 from J, leaving 14 bases between them.

V and J are TRBV2 and TRBJ1-1, with TRBD1 as a possible D gene (5 bases). The germline V gene has CDR1 SNHLY and CDR2 FYNNEI. CDR3 size: 15 residues. V lost 6 bases, J lost 1 base, and 15 bases lay in between. CDR3 sequence (DNA): TGTGCCAGCAGGGGCAGTGGGCAGGGGAACACTGAAGCTTTCTTT. It is translated as CASRGSGQGNTEAFF. Filled out from reference TRBV2 and TRBJ1-1, the complete variable domain reads EPEVTQTPSHQVTQMGQEVILRCVPISNHLYFYWYRQILGQKVEFLVSFYNNEISEKSEIFDDQFSVERPDGSNFTLKIRSTKLEDSAMYFCASRGSGQGNTEAFFGQGTRLTVV.

The J gene is TRBJ2-7, the V gene TRBV5-1, with D maybe TRBD2 (6 bases). Trimming cost V 2 bases and J 7 bases, with 16 bases left between them. The CDR3 extends over 14 amino acids. The germline CDR1 and CDR2 sequences are SGHRS and YFSETQ. CDR3 DNA sequence: TGCGCCAGCAGCTTCGCGGGGCCGTGGGGGGAGCAGTACTTC. Translation gives CASSFAGPWGEQYF.